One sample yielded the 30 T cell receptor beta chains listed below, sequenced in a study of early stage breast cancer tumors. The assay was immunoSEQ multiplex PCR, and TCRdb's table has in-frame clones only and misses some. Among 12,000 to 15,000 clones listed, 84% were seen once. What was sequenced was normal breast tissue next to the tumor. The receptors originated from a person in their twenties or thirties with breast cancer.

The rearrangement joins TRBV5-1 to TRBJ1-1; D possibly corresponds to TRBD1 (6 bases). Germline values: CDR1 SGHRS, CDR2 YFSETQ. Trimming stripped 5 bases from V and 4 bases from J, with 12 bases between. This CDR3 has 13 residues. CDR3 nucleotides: TGCGCCAGCAGGGAAACAGGGATCACTGAAGCTTTCTTT. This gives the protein CASRETGITEAFF.

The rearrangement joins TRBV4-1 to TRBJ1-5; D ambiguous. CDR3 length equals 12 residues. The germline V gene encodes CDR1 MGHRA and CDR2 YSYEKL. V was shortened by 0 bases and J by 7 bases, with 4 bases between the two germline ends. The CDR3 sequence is CASSQDEQPQHF. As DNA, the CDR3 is TGCGCCAGCAGCCAAGATGAACAGCCCCAGCATTTT.

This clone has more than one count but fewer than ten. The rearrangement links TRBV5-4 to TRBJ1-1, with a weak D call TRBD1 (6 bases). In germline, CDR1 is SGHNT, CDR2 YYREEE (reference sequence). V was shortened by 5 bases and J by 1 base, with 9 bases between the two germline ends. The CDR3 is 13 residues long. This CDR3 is CASRLQGNTEAFF. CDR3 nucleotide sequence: TGTGCCAGCAGATTACAGGGGAACACTGAAGCTTTCTTT.

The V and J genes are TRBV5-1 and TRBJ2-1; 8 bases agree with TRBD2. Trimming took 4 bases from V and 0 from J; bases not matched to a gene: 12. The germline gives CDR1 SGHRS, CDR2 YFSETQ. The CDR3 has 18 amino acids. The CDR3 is CASSPSGLALSSYNEQFF. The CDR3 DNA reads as TGCGCCAGCAGCCCGTCAGGACTAGCATTGAGCTCCTACAATGAGCAGTTCTTC.

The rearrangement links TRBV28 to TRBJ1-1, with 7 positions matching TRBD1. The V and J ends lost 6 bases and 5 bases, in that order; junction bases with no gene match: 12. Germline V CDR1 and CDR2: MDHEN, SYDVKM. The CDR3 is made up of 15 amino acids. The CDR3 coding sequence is TGTGCCAGCAGAAGGGGGCTCCAGGTGGGGACTGAAGCTTTCTTT. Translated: CASRRGLQVGTEAFF.

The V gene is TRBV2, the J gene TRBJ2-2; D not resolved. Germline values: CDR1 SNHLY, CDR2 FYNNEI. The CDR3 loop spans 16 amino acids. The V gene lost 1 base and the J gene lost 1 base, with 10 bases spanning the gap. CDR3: CASSEVDQRNTGELFF. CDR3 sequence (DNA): TGTGCCAGCAGTGAAGTCGACCAGCGGAACACCGGGGAGCTGTTTTTT.

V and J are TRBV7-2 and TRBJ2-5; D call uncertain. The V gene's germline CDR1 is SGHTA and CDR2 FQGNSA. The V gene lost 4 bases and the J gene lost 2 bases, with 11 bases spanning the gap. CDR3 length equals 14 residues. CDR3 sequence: CASSYSATQETQYF. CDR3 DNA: TGTGCCAGCAGCTACTCAGCTACTCAAGAGACCCAGTACTTC.

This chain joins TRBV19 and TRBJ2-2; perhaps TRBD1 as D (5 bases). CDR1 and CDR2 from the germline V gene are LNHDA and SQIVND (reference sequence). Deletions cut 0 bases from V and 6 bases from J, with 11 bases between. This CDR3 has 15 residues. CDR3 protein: CASSIDLGAAGELFF. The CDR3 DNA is TGTGCCAGTAGTATAGATCTAGGGGCGGCCGGGGAGCTGTTTTTT.

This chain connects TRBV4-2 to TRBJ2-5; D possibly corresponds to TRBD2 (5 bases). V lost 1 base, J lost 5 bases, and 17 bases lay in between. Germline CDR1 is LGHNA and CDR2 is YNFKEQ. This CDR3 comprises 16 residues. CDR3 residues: CASSQAERAPGETQYF. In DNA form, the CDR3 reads TGTGCCAGCAGCCAAGCCGAGAGGGCCCCGGGGGAGACCCAGTACTTC.

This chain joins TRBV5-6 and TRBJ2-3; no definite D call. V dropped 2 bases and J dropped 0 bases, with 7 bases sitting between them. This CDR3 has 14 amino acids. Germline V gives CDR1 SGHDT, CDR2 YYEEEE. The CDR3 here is CASSFDISTDTQYF. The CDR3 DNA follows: TGTGCCAGCAGCTTTGATATTAGCACAGATACGCAGTATTTT. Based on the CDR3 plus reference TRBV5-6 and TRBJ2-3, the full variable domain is DAGVTQSPTHLIKTRGQQVTLRCSPKSGHDTVSWYQQALGQGPQFIFQYYEEEERQRGNFPDRFSGHQFPNYSSELNVNALLLGDSALYLCASSFDISTDTQYFGPGTRLTVL.

This chain's CDR3 is CASRKLTGGRYEQYF. The CDR3 bases are TGTGCCAGCAGAAAACTGACAGGGGGTAGATACGAGCAGTACTTC. This chain joins TRBV6-6 and TRBJ2-7; 9 bases are a match to TRBD1. This CDR3 has 15 amino acids. The trim removed 6 bases at V and 4 bases at J, leaving 10 bases unmatched. Germline V gives CDR1 MNHNY, CDR2 SVGAGI (reference sequence).

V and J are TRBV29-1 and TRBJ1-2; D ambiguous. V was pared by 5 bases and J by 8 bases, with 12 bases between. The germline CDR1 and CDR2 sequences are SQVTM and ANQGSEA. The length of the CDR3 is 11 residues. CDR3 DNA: TGCAGCGTTCGTACCGTTCGAGGCTACACCTTC. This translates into CSVRTVRGYTF.

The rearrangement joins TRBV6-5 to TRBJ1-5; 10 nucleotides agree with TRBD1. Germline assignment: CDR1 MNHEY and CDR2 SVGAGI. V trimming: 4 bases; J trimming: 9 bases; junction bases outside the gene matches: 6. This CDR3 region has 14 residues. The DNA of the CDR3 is TGTGCCAGCAGTTTAGGGACAGGGGTGAGGCCCCAGCATTTT. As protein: CASSLGTGVRPQHF.

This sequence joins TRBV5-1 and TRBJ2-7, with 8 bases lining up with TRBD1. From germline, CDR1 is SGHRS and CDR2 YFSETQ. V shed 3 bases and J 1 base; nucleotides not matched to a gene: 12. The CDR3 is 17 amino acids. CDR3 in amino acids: CASSSPPGQDFSYEQYF. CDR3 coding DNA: TGCGCCAGCAGCTCACCACCGGGACAGGACTTTTCCTACGAGCAGTACTTC. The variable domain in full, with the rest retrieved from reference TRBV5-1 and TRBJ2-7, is KAGVTQTPRYLIKTRGQQVTLSCSPISGHRSVSWYQQTPGQGLQFLFEYFSETQRNKGNFPGRFSGRQFSNSRSEMNVSTLELGDSALYLCASSSPPGQDFSYEQYFGPGTRLTVT.

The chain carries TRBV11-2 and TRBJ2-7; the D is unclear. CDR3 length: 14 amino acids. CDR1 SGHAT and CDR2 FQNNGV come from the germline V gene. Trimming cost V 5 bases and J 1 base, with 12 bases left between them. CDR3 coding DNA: TGTGCCAGCAGCCCGGCAGCTATGTCCTACGAGCAGTACTTC. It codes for CASSPAAMSYEQYF.

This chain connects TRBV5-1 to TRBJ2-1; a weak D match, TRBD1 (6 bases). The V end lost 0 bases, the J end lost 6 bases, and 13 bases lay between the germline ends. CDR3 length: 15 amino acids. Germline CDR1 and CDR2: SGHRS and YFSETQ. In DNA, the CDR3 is TGCGCCAGCAGCTTGGAGGTCCTACAGGGCAATGAGCAGTTCTTC. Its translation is CASSLEVLQGNEQFF. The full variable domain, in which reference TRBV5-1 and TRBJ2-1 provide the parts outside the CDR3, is KAGVTQTPRYLIKTRGQQVTLSCSPISGHRSVSWYQQTPGQGLQFLFEYFSETQRNKGNFPGRFSGRQFSNSRSEMNVSTLELGDSALYLCASSLEVLQGNEQFFGPGTRLTVL.

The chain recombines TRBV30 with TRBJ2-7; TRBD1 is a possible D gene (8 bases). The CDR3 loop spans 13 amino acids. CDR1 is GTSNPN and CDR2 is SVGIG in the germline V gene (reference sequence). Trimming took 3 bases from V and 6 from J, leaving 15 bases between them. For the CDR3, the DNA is TGTGCCTGGAGCACAGGGGGGGGACGCGAGCAGTACTTC. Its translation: CAWSTGGGREQYF.

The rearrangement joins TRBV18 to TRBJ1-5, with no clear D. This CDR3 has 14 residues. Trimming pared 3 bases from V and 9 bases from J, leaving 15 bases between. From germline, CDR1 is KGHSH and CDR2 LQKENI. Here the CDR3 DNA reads TGTGCCAGCTCACCCCAACCCGGGGATGCGCCCCAGCATTTT. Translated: CASSPQPGDAPQHF.

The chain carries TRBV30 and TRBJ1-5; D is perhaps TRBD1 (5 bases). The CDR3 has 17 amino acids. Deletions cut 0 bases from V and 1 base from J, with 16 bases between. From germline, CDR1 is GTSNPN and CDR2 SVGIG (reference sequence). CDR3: CAWSVGRGGRSNQPQHF. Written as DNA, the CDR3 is TGTGCCTGGAGTGTAGGAAGGGGCGGTAGAAGCAATCAGCCCCAGCATTTT.

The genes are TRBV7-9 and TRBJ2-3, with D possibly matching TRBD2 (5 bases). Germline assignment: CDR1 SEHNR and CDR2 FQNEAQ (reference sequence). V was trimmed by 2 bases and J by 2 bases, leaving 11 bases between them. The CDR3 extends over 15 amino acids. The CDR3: CASSLLGGYTDTQYF. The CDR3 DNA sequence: TGTGCCAGCAGCTTATTGGGCGGGTACACAGATACGCAGTATTTT.

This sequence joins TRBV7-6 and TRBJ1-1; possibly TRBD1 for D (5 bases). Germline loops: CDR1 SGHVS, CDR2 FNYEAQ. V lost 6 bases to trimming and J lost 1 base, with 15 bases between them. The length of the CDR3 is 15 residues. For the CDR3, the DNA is TGTGCCAGCAGTAAACTGGGGGTCCCGAACACTGAAGCTTTCTTT. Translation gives CASSKLGVPNTEAFF.

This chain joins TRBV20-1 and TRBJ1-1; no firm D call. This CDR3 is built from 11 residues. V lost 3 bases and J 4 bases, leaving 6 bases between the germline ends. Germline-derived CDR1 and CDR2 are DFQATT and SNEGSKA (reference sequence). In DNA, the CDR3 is TGCAGTGCTAGGCGTAGCACTGAAGCTTTCTTT. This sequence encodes CSARRSTEAFF.

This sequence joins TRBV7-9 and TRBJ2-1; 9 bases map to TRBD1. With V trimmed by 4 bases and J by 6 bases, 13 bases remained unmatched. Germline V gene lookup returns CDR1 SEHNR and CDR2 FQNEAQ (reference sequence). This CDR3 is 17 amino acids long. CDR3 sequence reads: CASSSRPAGTGSNEQFF. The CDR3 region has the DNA TGTGCCAGCAGCTCTAGGCCAGCCGGGACAGGGTCCAATGAGCAGTTCTTC.

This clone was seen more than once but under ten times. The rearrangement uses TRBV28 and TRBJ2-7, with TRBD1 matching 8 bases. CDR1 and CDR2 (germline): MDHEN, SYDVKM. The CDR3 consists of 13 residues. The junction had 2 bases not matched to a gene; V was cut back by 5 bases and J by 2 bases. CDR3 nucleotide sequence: TGTGCCAGCAGTGGACAGGGTACCTACGAGCAGTACTTC. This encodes CASSGQGTYEQYF. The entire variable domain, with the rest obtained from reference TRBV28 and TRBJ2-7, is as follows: DVKVTQSSRYLVKRTGEKVFLECVQDMDHENMFWYRQDPGLGLRLIYFSYDVKMKEKGDIPEGYSVSREKKERFSLILESASTNQTSMYLCASSGQGTYEQYFGPGTRLTVT.

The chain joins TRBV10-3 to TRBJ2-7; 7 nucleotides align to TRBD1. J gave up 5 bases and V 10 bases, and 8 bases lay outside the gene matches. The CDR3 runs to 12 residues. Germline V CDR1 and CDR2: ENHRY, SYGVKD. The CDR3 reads CATRQGENEQYF. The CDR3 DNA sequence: TGTGCCACCCGACAGGGTGAAAACGAGCAGTACTTC.

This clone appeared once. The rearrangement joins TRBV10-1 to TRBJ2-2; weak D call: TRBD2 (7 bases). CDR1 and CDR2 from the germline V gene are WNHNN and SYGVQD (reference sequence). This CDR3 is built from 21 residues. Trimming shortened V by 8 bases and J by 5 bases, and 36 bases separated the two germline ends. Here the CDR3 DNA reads TGCGCCAGCTTCGTGGGGGCCCCGGGGACTAACCAACTCCTATTGACCGGGGAGCTGTTTTTT. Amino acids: CASFVGAPGTNQLLLTGELFF.

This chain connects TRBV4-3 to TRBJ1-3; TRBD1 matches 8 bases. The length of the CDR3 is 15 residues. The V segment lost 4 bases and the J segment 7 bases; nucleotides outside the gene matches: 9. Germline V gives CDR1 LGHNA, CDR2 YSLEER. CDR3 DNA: TGCGCCAGCAGCCTTACAGGGGGAGTTGGCAACACCATATATTTT. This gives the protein CASSLTGGVGNTIYF.

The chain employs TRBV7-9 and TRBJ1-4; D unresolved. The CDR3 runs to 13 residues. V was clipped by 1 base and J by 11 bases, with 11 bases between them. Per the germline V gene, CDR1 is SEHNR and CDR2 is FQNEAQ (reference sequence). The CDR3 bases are TGTGCCAGCAGCTTAGATCCCCAGCACAAACTGTTTTTT. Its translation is CASSLDPQHKLFF.

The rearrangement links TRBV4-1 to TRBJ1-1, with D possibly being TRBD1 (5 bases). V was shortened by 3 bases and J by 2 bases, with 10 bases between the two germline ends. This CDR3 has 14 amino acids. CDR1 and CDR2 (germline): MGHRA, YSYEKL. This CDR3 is CASSHAGDNTEAFF. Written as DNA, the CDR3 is TGCGCCAGCAGCCACGCGGGGGATAACACTGAAGCTTTCTTT.

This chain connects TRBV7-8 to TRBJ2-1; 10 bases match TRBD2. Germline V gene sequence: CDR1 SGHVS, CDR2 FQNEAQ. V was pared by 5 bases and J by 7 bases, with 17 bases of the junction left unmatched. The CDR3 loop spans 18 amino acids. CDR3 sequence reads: CASSPPLRYQRGGNEQFF. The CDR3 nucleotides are TGTGCCAGCAGCCCTCCCCTAAGGTACCAGCGGGGGGGAAATGAGCAGTTCTTC.